These 29 T cell receptor beta chains came from one sample sequenced in a study of CD8+ T cells in alopecia areata. The treatment is: oral pan-JAK inhibitor, 5-10 mg twice daily. RNA extraction was followed by reverse transcription into cDNA, which acted as the sequencing template. Clones were sequenced by immunoSEQ multiplex PCR, and TCRdb holds only the in-frame ones, with some missing. The sample yields about 180,000 clones, about 51% seen once. This specimen consisted of CD8+ T cells sorted from blood, obtained at roughly week 53, from a patient treated with tofacitinib. The source of these receptors is a human donor with alopecia areata.

This clone was detected a few times. The same CDR3 also results from other DNA sequences found in this sample. The chain has TRBV6-5 and TRBJ1-1, with D perhaps matching TRBD1 (5 bases). V shed 6 bases and J shed 1 base, with 9 bases lying between them. This CDR3 is built from 13 residues. Germline loops: CDR1 MNHEY, CDR2 SVGAGI. As DNA, the CDR3 is TGTGCCAGCAGCCCTGGGGGGAACACTGAAGCTTTCTTT. Encoded protein: CASSPGGNTEAFF.

V and J are TRBV7-9 and TRBJ1-1; D is unresolved. This CDR3 comprises 13 residues. V was pared by 5 bases and J by 2 bases, with 9 bases between. Germline values: CDR1 SEHNR, CDR2 FQNEAQ (reference sequence). The CDR3 sequence is CASSPGINTEAFF. The CDR3 nucleotides are TGTGCCAGCAGCCCGGGAATTAACACTGAAGCTTTCTTT.

The chain uses TRBV4-1 and TRBJ2-5; tentatively, D is TRBD1 or TRBD2 (5 bases each). This CDR3 has 16 residues. Germline V CDR1 and CDR2: MGHRA, YSYEKL. V was trimmed by 1 base and J by 2 bases, leaving 14 bases between them. The CDR3 sequence: CASSQAGIGGQETQYF. As DNA, the CDR3 is TGCGCCAGCAGCCAAGCCGGGATTGGGGGACAAGAGACCCAGTACTTC.

This clone has just a few counts. The rearrangement links TRBV29-1 to TRBJ2-1, with 9 positions matching TRBD2. The CDR3 loop spans 13 amino acids. The J segment lost 8 bases and the V segment lost 2 bases, leaving 4 bases of the junction unmatched. Per the germline V gene, CDR1 is SQVTM and CDR2 is ANQGSEA. The CDR3 DNA follows: TGCAGCGTTGAAAGGACTAGCGACTATGAGCAGTTCTTC. Its translation: CSVERTSDYEQFF.

The rearrangement joins TRBV11-2 to TRBJ2-7; 7 positions agree with TRBD2. Germline CDR1 is SGHAT and CDR2 is FQNNGV. The CDR3 spans 15 residues. J gave up 2 bases and V 2 bases, and 6 bases lay outside the gene matches. Here the CDR3 reads CASSLFRAGTYEQYF. Here the CDR3 DNA reads TGTGCCAGCAGCTTATTTCGAGCGGGGACCTACGAGCAGTACTTC.

This clone was seen only a few times. The V call is TRBV27, the J call TRBJ1-5; D might be TRBD1 (6 bases). Looked up from germline, CDR1 is MNHEY and CDR2 is SMNVEV (reference sequence). This CDR3 has 14 residues. V was cut by 8 bases and J by 2 bases, with 13 bases left in between. This CDR3 is CASGTRGRNQPQHF. For the CDR3, the DNA is TGTGCCAGCGGAACCAGGGGTCGCAATCAGCCCCAGCATTTT.

The chain couples TRBV14 to TRBJ1-2, with D hard to call. Trimming removed 0 bases at V and 5 bases at J, with 13 bases between. Germline CDR1 SGHDN, CDR2 FVKESK. The CDR3 is 15 residues long. In nucleotides, the CDR3 is TGTGCCAGCAGCCAAGATTCCGATCTAGGGTATGGCTACACCTTC. It yields the protein CASSQDSDLGYGYTF.

The rearrangement uses TRBV19 and TRBJ1-5; D perhaps matches TRBD1 (5 bases). Trimming left V 10 bases short and J 3 bases short, with 19 bases between. The CDR3 contains 15 residues. The germline V gene has CDR1 LNHDA and CDR2 SQIVND (reference sequence). The CDR3 reads CATNSLPGINQPQHF. CDR3 DNA: TGTGCCACCAATAGCCTCCCAGGGATCAATCAGCCCCAGCATTTT. Together with reference TRBV19 and TRBJ1-5, the CDR3 gives the full variable domain: DGGITQSPKYLFRKEGQNVTLSCEQNLNHDAMYWYRQDPGQGLRLIYYSQIVNDFQKGDIAEGYSVSREKKESFPLTVTSAQKNPTAFYLCATNSLPGINQPQHFGDGTRLSIL.

The gene calls are TRBV30 and TRBJ1-2; D is perhaps TRBD1 (6 bases). CDR3 length: 14 residues. V gave up 4 bases and J gave up 6 bases, with 18 bases separating them. The germline V gene encodes CDR1 GTSNPN and CDR2 SVGIG (reference sequence). In DNA, the CDR3 is TGTGCCTGGAACCCCCACCAGGGGACTAATGGCTACACCTTC. Its protein is CAWNPHQGTNGYTF.

The genes are TRBV6-6 and TRBJ2-7; TRBD1 agrees at 9 bases. The germline V gene has CDR1 MNHNY and CDR2 SVGAGI (reference sequence). The length of the CDR3 is 13 residues. With 7 bases clipped from V and 4 bases from J, the junction kept 5 bases outside the gene matches. For the CDR3, the DNA is TGTGCCAGCACCGCGGGACAGGGTTACGAGCAGTACTTC. Its translation: CASTAGQGYEQYF.

The V gene is TRBV4-1, the J gene TRBJ1-3; D ambiguous. Trimming took off 1 base at V and 5 bases at J, with 18 bases between the two ends. The CDR3 spans 17 residues. Germline CDR1 and CDR2: MGHRA and YSYEKL. CDR3 coding DNA: TGCGCCAGCAGCCAAGTTGGCCGGCCAAGCCCACGAAACACCATATATTTT. It yields the protein CASSQVGRPSPRNTIYF.

The rearrangement joins TRBV5-6 to TRBJ1-1, with D perhaps TRBD1 (5 bases). The CDR3 sequence is 15 residues long. Germline V gene sequence: CDR1 SGHDT, CDR2 YYEEEE. Trimming shortened V by 5 bases and J by 0 bases, and 14 bases separated the two germline ends. Here the CDR3 reads CASSFGTAMNTEAFF. In DNA form, the CDR3 reads TGTGCCAGCAGTTTCGGGACCGCCATGAACACTGAAGCTTTCTTT. The full variable domain, in which reference TRBV5-6 and TRBJ1-1 provide the parts outside the CDR3, is DAGVTQSPTHLIKTRGQQVTLRCSPKSGHDTVSWYQQALGQGPQFIFQYYEEEERQRGNFPDRFSGHQFPNYSSELNVNALLLGDSALYLCASSFGTAMNTEAFFGQGTRLTVV.

This clone has more than one count but fewer than ten. The rearrangement uses TRBV30 and TRBJ2-5; tentatively, D is TRBD1 (6 bases). The J call may be in error: the DNA end matches TRBJ2-7 better. Germline loops: CDR1 GTSNPN, CDR2 SVGIG (reference sequence). The CDR3 is 11 residues long. The CDR3 region has the DNA TGTGCCTGGATGGACAGCTACGAGCAGTACTTC. Encoded protein: CAWMDSYEQYF.

The J gene is TRBJ1-2, the V gene TRBV2; a possible D gene is TRBD1 (6 bases). This CDR3 has 13 residues. Trimming removed 7 bases at V and 4 bases at J, with 13 bases between. In germline, CDR1 is SNHLY, CDR2 FYNNEI. CDR3 loop: CASIGTGTYGYTF. CDR3 nucleotides: TGTGCCAGCATAGGAACAGGGACCTATGGCTACACCTTC. Combining the CDR3 with reference TRBV2 and TRBJ1-2 gives the whole variable domain EPEVTQTPSHQVTQMGQEVILRCVPISNHLYFYWYRQILGQKVEFLVSFYNNEISEKSEIFDDQFSVERPDGSNFTLKIRSTKLEDSAMYFCASIGTGTYGYTFGSGTRLTVV.

This clone has only a few counts. The chain recombines TRBV29-1 with TRBJ2-1; D gene unclear. The germline CDR1 and CDR2 sequences are SQVTM and ANQGSEA. The CDR3 is 11 residues long. The V end lost 6 bases, the J end lost 2 bases, and 5 bases lay between the germline ends. CDR3 nucleotides: TGCAGCGTCGTGGCCTACAATGAGCAGTTCTTC. Amino acid sequence: CSVVAYNEQFF.

This clone was seen a single time. This chain links TRBV2 with TRBJ2-3; 14 bases line up with TRBD2. The CDR3 length is 14 residues. The V gene's germline CDR1 is SNHLY and CDR2 FYNNEI. V shed 6 bases and J 7 bases; nucleotides not matched to a gene: 3. As DNA, the CDR3 is TGTGCCAGCAGGACTAGCGGGGGGGCATATACGCAGTATTTT. As protein: CASRTSGGAYTQYF.

This clone was observed a few times. The chain is built from TRBV7-9 and TRBJ1-1; 7 nucleotides align to TRBD1. Germline assignment: CDR1 SEHNR and CDR2 FQNEAQ (reference sequence). This CDR3 is 14 amino acids long. J was trimmed by 5 bases and V by 5 bases; bases with no gene match: 8. CDR3 region: CASSPGQARTEAFF. The DNA for the CDR3 is TGTGCCAGCAGCCCCGGACAGGCGAGGACTGAAGCTTTCTTT.

There are a few counts of this clone. The chain's CDR3 is CASSSGLAATGELFF. The DNA of the CDR3 is TGTGCCAGCAGCTCGGGACTAGCGGCCACCGGGGAGCTGTTTTTT. The V gene is TRBV7-9, the J gene TRBJ2-2; 11 nucleotides match TRBD2. CDR3 length: 15 amino acids. Germline CDR1 reads SEHNR; CDR2 reads FQNEAQ (reference sequence). J lost 4 bases, V lost 4 bases, and 2 bases had no gene match.

The table lists this clone with a few counts. The chain is built from TRBV10-3 and TRBJ2-1, with TRBD1 matching over 10 bases. Trimming cost V 6 bases and J 3 bases; bases outside gene matches: 8. Germline loops: CDR1 ENHRY, CDR2 SYGVKD. This CDR3 contains 16 residues. The DNA of the CDR3 is TGTGCCATCAGCGTAGGACAGGGGGAGTACTACAATGAGCAGTTCTTC. As protein: CAISVGQGEYYNEQFF.

V and J are TRBV4-2 and TRBJ2-2, with 8 bases aligning to TRBD2. Germline assignment: CDR1 LGHNA and CDR2 YNFKEQ. This CDR3 is 15 amino acids long. V lost 1 base to trimming and J lost 5 bases; unmatched junction nucleotides: 3. CDR3 amino acids: CASSQGSGATGELFF. The CDR3 DNA sequence: TGTGCCAGCAGCCAAGGTAGCGGGGCTACCGGGGAGCTGTTTTTT.

The rearrangement joins TRBV29-1 to TRBJ2-7; the match to TRBD1 covers 9 bases. Trimming cost V 4 bases and J 5 bases; bases outside gene matches: 6. Germline V gene data show CDR1 as SQVTM and CDR2 as ANQGSEA. The CDR3 totals 13 residues. CDR3 protein: CSVGRDRVDEQYF. The CDR3 DNA is TGCAGCGTTGGTAGGGACAGGGTCGACGAGCAGTACTTC.

The V gene is TRBV4-1, the J gene TRBJ1-5; D call uncertain. The length of the CDR3 is 15 residues. The V and J ends lost 0 bases and 1 base respectively, with 7 bases between them. Germline loops: CDR1 MGHRA, CDR2 YSYEKL. CDR3 sequence reads: CASSQEFASNQPQHF. CDR3 in DNA: TGCGCCAGCAGCCAAGAGTTTGCCAGCAATCAGCCCCAGCATTTT.

The V and J genes are TRBV4-1 and TRBJ2-7, with D perhaps matching TRBD1 (6 bases). This CDR3 region has 15 residues. V lost 1 base and J lost 3, with 13 bases in between. The V gene's germline CDR1 is MGHRA and CDR2 YSYEKL. The CDR3 protein is CASSQVEAGDYEQYF. Written as DNA, the CDR3 is TGCGCCAGCAGCCAAGTCGAGGCAGGGGACTACGAGCAGTACTTC.

The CDR3 spells CASSLRRVNTEAFF. The CDR3 coding sequence is TGTGCCAGCAGCTTAAGAAGGGTGAACACTGAAGCTTTCTTT. V gene TRBV7-3 combines with J gene TRBJ1-1; D gene ambiguous. Trimming took off 1 base at V and 0 bases at J, with 6 bases between the two ends. The germline CDR1 and CDR2 sequences are SGHTA and FQGTGA. CDR3 size: 14 residues.

The V gene is TRBV27, the J gene TRBJ2-2; D assignment may be TRBD1 or TRBD2 (6 bases each). Trimming removed 4 bases from V and 2 bases from J, with 8 bases in between. The germline gives CDR1 MNHEY, CDR2 SMNVEV (reference sequence). The CDR3 is 14 residues long. The CDR3 DNA is TGTGCCAGCAGTTGGGGGGCAAACACCGGGGAGCTGTTTTTT. This codes for CASSWGANTGELFF.

This rearrangement joins TRBV11-3 to TRBJ2-7, with a tentative D call TRBD1 (5 bases). The V end was cut by 5 bases, the J end by 0 bases, with 8 bases between. Per germline, CDR1 SGHNT and CDR2 YENEEA. CDR3 length equals 13 residues. The CDR3 nucleotides read TGTGCCAGCAGCGACAGAACCTCCTACGAGCAGTACTTC. Its translation: CASSDRTSYEQYF.

This chain joins TRBV11-2 and TRBJ2-1; either TRBD1 or TRBD2 may fit D (5 bases each). With 3 bases removed from V and 4 bases from J, the gap between germline ends came to 22 bases. Looked up from germline, CDR1 is SGHAT and CDR2 is FQNNGV. This CDR3 contains 18 residues. CDR3 in amino acids: CASSFVPGPMNPYNEQFF. The DNA of the CDR3 is TGTGCCAGCAGCTTCGTCCCGGGACCCATGAACCCTTACAATGAGCAGTTCTTC.

In this sample, this clone turned up a few times. The chain is built from TRBV29-1 and TRBJ2-2; D not certain. V lost 7 bases and J 6 bases, leaving 9 bases between the germline ends. This CDR3 is built from 11 residues. In germline, CDR1 is SQVTM, CDR2 ANQGSEA. The CDR3 DNA sequence: TGCAGCGCCGAGGACGCCGGGGAGCTGTTTTTT. The encoded protein is CSAEDAGELFF.

A few counts support this clone. The chain uses TRBV7-8 and TRBJ2-2, with TRBD2 matching 13 bases. From germline, CDR1 is SGHVS and CDR2 FQNEAQ. The CDR3 is 17 amino acids. V trimming: 5 bases; J trimming: 5 bases; junction bases outside the gene matches: 8. The CDR3 is CASSPRTSGGGTGELFF. CDR3 DNA sequence: TGTGCCAGCAGCCCGCGGACTAGCGGGGGAGGGACCGGGGAGCTGTTTTTT.